This T cell receptor (beta chain) was captured in a study of T cells in Graves' hyperthyroidism and ophthalmopathy. TCR beta CDR3 regions were amplified from RNA transcripts. The HTBI primer set was used in a first-round RT-PCR of the TCR CDR3. TCRdb itself ran the multiplex PCR reads through MiXCR, one entry per CDR3 protein. The data contain over 250,000 distinct CDR3 sequences, over 20% of them singletons. The CDR3 has 14 amino acids. The ends were cut back, 5 bases at V and 8 bases at J, with 19 bases in the middle. Germline V gives CDR1 GTSNPN, CDR2 SVGIG (reference sequence). Source material: blood. The genes are TRBV30 and TRBJ1-3, with D maybe TRBD1 (6 bases). The TCR sequence derives from a man aged 25 to 40 with Graves' ophthalmopathy. The CDR3 DNA reads TGTGCCTGGCCGGACGCAACAGGGAGGTACACCATATATTTT. Translated: CAWPDATGRYTIYF. The whole variable domain, remainder taken from reference TRBV30 and TRBJ1-3, is SQTIHQWPATLVQPVGSPLSLECTVEGTSNPNLYWYRQAAGRGLQLLFYSVGIGQISSEVPQNLSASRPQDRQFILSSKKLLLSDSGFYLCAWPDATGRYTIYFGEGSWLTVV.